This is a list of T cell receptor beta chains from one sample in a study of regulatory T cells in long-lasting Graves disease. TCRdb re-derived calls from the multiplex PCR reads in MiXCR, one entry per CDR3 protein. The sample has over 500,000 distinct CDR3 sequences, roughly a sixth seen once. The same sample was also studied in work on T cells in Graves' hyperthyroidism and ophthalmopathy.

The material was peripheral blood mononuclear cells (PBMCs), obtained at new diagnosis, from a patient treated with antithyroid drugs. The receptors derive from a man aged 18-30 years with Graves disease. The CDR3 runs from the conserved cysteine through the conserved F or W. D genes are given only for firm matches. A row's size may be missing; if present it is once, few, many or a size class.

15	TRBV12-5	many	TRBJ2-3	-	TGTGCTAGTGGTTCCCTCGAGACGGACACAGATACGCAGTATTTT	CASGSLETDTDTQYF
16	TRBV28	many	TRBJ2-7	TRBD2	TGTGCCAGCAGTTCCAGCGGGAGTTTGGGATCCTACGAGCAGTACTTC	CASSSSGSLGSYEQYF
13	TRBV5-6	many	TRBJ1-1	-	TGTGCCAGCAGCTTGGGGGGGGGAATTGAAGCTTTCTTT	CASSLGGGIEAFF
15	TRBV20-1	many	TRBJ2-7	-	TGCAGTGCTAGAGACCCGAATCTTGGTGGGTACGAGCAGTACTTC	CSARDPNLGGYEQYF
14	TRBV19	-	TRBJ1-6	-	TGTGCCGCTACAGGGAGCTCCTATAATTCACCCCTCCACTTT	CAATGSSYNSPLHF
16	TRBV27	many	TRBJ2-3	-	TGTGCCAGCAGTCTTACAGCGGGTTTCAACACAGATACGCAGTATTTT	CASSLTAGFNTDTQYF
14	TRBV6-1	-	TRBJ2-5	-	TGTGCCAGCACCGACGCCGGACGCCAAGAGACCCAGTACTTC	CASTDAGRQETQYF
14	TRBV10-3	few	TRBJ1-1	-	TGTGCCATCCGTCCGGGGATAGAGAGGTTTGAAGCTTTCTTT	CAIRPGIERFEAFF
13	TRBV3-1	-	TRBJ2-1	TRBD2	TGTGCCAGCAGCCAGGGAGGACTAGCGGGACCTTACTTC	CASSQGGLAGPYF
14	TRBV4-1	few	TRBJ1-5	-	TGCGCCAGCAGCCACACGGGGGGGAATCAGCCCCAGCATTTT	CASSHTGGNQPQHF
14	TRBV28	many	TRBJ2-1	TRBD1	TGTGCCAGCAGTTTTTACAGGGGCGGGAATGAGCAGTTCTTC	CASSFYRGGNEQFF
16	TRBV20-1	many	TRBJ2-3	TRBD2	TGCAGTGCTAGAGGAACTAGCGGGACGGCAGGTGATACGCAGTATTTT	CSARGTSGTAGDTQYF
14	TRBV2	many	TRBJ2-5	TRBD1	TGTGCCAGCACTGGGGACAGTTCCCAAGAGACCCAGTACTTC	CASTGDSSQETQYF
14	TRBV27	few	TRBJ2-3	-	TGTGCCAGCAGTATCGGGGGTAGCACAGATACGCAGTATTTT	CASSIGGSTDTQYF
12	TRBV28	many	TRBJ2-2	-	TGTGCCAGCAGCTTGTTCACCGGGGAGCTGTTTTTT	CASSLFTGELFF
15	TRBV11-2	many	TRBJ2-1	TRBD2	TGTGCCAGCAGCAGACTAGCGGGATTAGACAATGAGCAGTTCTTC	CASSRLAGLDNEQFF
15	TRBV7-2	-	TRBJ2-7	-	TGTGCCAGCAGCTCAGGGGGGGATTCCCGCAGCGAGCAGTACTTC	CASSSGGDSRSEQYF
14	TRBV28	many	TRBJ1-2	-	TGTGCCAGCACCCTTGCAGGGAGGGAAGATGGCTACACCTTC	CASTLAGREDGYTF
15	TRBV5-4	-	TRBJ2-1	TRBD1	TGTGCCAGCAGCTTGAGCGGGACAGGGGGCGATGGGCAGTTCTTC	CASSLSGTGGDGQFF
18	TRBV6-9	-	TRBJ2-1	TRBD2	TGTGCCAGCAGTTACTCTTTACCGGGACTAGCGGGAGGGAATGAGCAGTTCTTC	CASSYSLPGLAGGNEQFF
13	TRBV5-1	few	TRBJ1-1	-	TGCGCCAGCAGCTGGTCTGGGAACACTGAAGCTTTCTTT	CASSWSGNTEAFF
14	TRBV30	few	TRBJ2-1	-	TGTGCCTGGAGTTCAACCGGCCACTACAATGAGCAGTTCTTC	CAWSSTGHYNEQFF
14	TRBV4-1	-	TRBJ1-2	-	TGCGCCAGCAGCCAACACACAGGGATCTATGGCTACACCTTC	CASSQHTGIYGYTF
15	TRBV11-2	many	TRBJ1-5	-	TGTGCCAGCAGCTTAGAAGGCCGTGAGAATCAGCCCCAGCATTTT	CASSLEGRENQPQHF
15	TRBV4-2	-	TRBJ2-7	TRBD2	TGTGCCAGCAGCCAAGGGGGCGGGGGTGAGTACGAGCAGTACTTC	CASSQGGGGEYEQYF
18	TRBV28	many	TRBJ2-2	TRBD2	TGTGCCAGCAGTTGGTGGGAGGGGCGTTCAACGAACACCGGGGAGCTGTTTTTT	CASSWWEGRSTNTGELFF
14	TRBV19	few	TRBJ1-4	-	TGTGCCAGTAGTACTCCGGGGCCCTTTTTAGGACTGTTTTTT	CASSTPGPFLGLFF
14	TRBV15	few	TRBJ2-7	-	TGTGCCACCAGCAGAGGGACTCAGGGCTACGAGCAGTACTTC	CATSRGTQGYEQYF
15	TRBV7-2	many	TRBJ2-7	-	TGTGCCAGCAGCTTAGCCAGCGGAGGGACCTACGAGCAGTACTTC	CASSLASGGTYEQYF
16	TRBV19	few	TRBJ2-6	-	TGTGCCAGTAGTATGGGCCGGAGCTCTGGGGCCAACGTCCTGACTTTC	CASSMGRSSGANVLTF
20	TRBV6-5	-	TRBJ2-1	-	TGTGCCAGCAGTTACTCGAGAGGGGGATCCCCGGTTAGCTCCTACAATGAGCAGTTCTTC	CASSYSRGGSPVSSYNEQFF
11	TRBV28	many	TRBJ2-1	-	TGTGCCAGCACCATTACGGATGAGCAGTTCTTC	CASTITDEQFF
17	TRBV24-1	few	TRBJ2-2	TRBD2	TGTGCCACCAGTGATTTGACTAGCGGGAGCATGGCCGGGGAGCTGTTTTTT	CATSDLTSGSMAGELFF
11	TRBV30	many	TRBJ2-1	-	TGTGCCTGGGGGACCGCCAATGAGCAGTTCTTC	CAWGTANEQFF
15	TRBV5-1	many	TRBJ2-7	TRBD1	TGCGCCAGCAGGGACGGACAGGGCGGTTCCGCCGAGCAGTACTTC	CASRDGQGGSAEQYF
14	TRBV2	many	TRBJ2-5	TRBD2	TGTGCCAGCAGTTTGACTAGCGGGAAAGAGACCCAGTACTTC	CASSLTSGKETQYF
13	TRBV14	few	TRBJ2-2	-	TGTGCCAGCAGCCAACAGAACACCGGGGAGCTGTTTTTT	CASSQQNTGELFF
15	TRBV3-1	many	TRBJ2-1	-	TGTGCCAGCAGCCAAGATCTTGCGTTGGCGTCGCCGCAGTTCTTC	CASSQDLALASPQFF
14	TRBV10-3	few	TRBJ1-2	TRBD1	TGTGCCATCAGTGGTACCGGGACAGGGGAAGGCTACACCTTC	CAISGTGTGEGYTF
14	TRBV20-1	many	TRBJ2-1	TRBD2	TGCAGTGCTAGTAGACTAGCGGGAGTGGATGAGCAGTTCTTC	CSASRLAGVDEQFF
15	TRBV5-1	-	TRBJ2-1	-	TGCGCCAGCAGCTTCCAGGCAAGCTCCTACAGTGAGCAGTTCTTC	CASSFQASSYSEQFF
17	TRBV29-1	few	TRBJ2-3	TRBD2	TGCAGCGCTTCCCTGGAACTAGCGGGAGGTAGAGCAGATACGCGGTATTTT	CSASLELAGGRADTRYF
11	TRBV29-1	many	TRBJ2-2	-	TGCAGCACCGGTGGGGCCGGGGAGCTGTTTTTT	CSTGGAGELFF
15	TRBV27	-	TRBJ2-1	TRBD2	TGTGCCAGCAGTTTAGGGGCGGGAGTTGACAATGAGCAGTTCTTC	CASSLGAGVDNEQFF
14	TRBV29-1	few	TRBJ1-4	-	TGCAGCGTTGCGTTGGGGCGTTCAGGGGAAAAACTGTTTTTT	CSVALGRSGEKLFF
15	TRBV7-2	many	TRBJ2-5	TRBD2	TGTGCCAGCAGCTTAGGACCGGCGGGGGGAGAGACCCAGTACTTC	CASSLGPAGGETQYF
14	TRBV28	many	TRBJ2-3	-	TGTGCCAGCAGCTCACTAGAGACCACAGATACGCAGTATTTT	CASSSLETTDTQYF
15	TRBV6-2/TRBV6-3	few	TRBJ2-7	-	TGTGCCAGCAACCCACAGAGTGAGATTCTCTACGAGCAGTACTTC	CASNPQSEILYEQYF
14	TRBV20-1	-	TRBJ1-4	-	TGCAGTGCTAGAGATAACAGGGTCGGTGAAAAACTGTTTTTT	CSARDNRVGEKLFF
16	TRBV24-1	few	TRBJ2-1	-	TGTGCCACCAGTGGGGGCGATATTAGCTCCTACAATGAGCAGTTCTTC	CATSGGDISSYNEQFF
14	TRBV30	-	TRBJ1-5	-	TGTGCCTCTACAGGGTCAGGGGGCAATCAGCCCCAGCATTTT	CASTGSGGNQPQHF
12	TRBV12-3/TRBV12-4	many	TRBJ2-1	-	TGTGCCAGCAGCCGCGGACCCAATGAGCAGTTCTTC	CASSRGPNEQFF
16	TRBV5-1	-	TRBJ2-1	-	TGCGCCAGCAGCACCGGTTTAACAGTGGAGTACAATGAGCAGTTCTTC	CASSTGLTVEYNEQFF